This entry lists 9 T cell receptor beta chains sequenced from one sample in a study of OX40 agonist ivuxolimab in advanced cancers. This table comes from immunoSEQ multiplex PCR, and its TCRdb copy is limited to in-frame clones, with some not included. Of about 60,000 clones in the sample, around 86% were seen once. The sample in question was CD4+ or CD8+ T cells sorted from blood, obtained in a trial of the OX40 agonist ivuxolimab. These receptors came from an adult with an advanced solid tumor such as melanoma, head and neck, liver or kidney cancer.

The genes are TRBV28 and TRBJ2-7, with D possibly being TRBD1 or TRBD2 (5 bases each). CDR1 and CDR2 (germline): MDHEN, SYDVKM. There are 12 residues in the CDR3. The V and J ends lost 7 bases and 2 bases respectively, with 9 bases between them. The CDR3 loop reads CASTRGAYEQYF. The CDR3 DNA follows: TGTGCCAGCACCAGAGGGGCCTACGAGCAGTACTTC.

V gene TRBV7-2 combines with J gene TRBJ2-5, with D possibly matching TRBD2 (6 bases). Germline lookup yields CDR1 SGHTA and CDR2 FQGNSA. With 5 bases removed from V and 5 bases from J, the gap between germline ends came to 15 bases. The CDR3 runs to 14 residues. CDR3: CASSPSGPRETQYF. DNA for the CDR3: TGTGCCAGCAGCCCCAGCGGGCCCCGGGAGACCCAGTACTTC.

Turning to this clone: Mismatch with germline at one junction end may stem from a read error. The genes are TRBV27 and TRBJ2-1, with D unresolved. CDR1 and CDR2 (germline): MNHEY, SMNVEV (reference sequence). This CDR3 comprises 16 residues. The CDR3 loop reads CASSLSTTQSYNEQFF. CDR3 sequence (DNA): TGTGCCAGCAGTCTATCTACCACTCAAAGCTACAATGAGCAGTTCTTC.

The chain recombines TRBV6-5 with TRBJ2-7; D is ambiguous. Germline-derived CDR1 and CDR2 are MNHEY and SVGAGI. V was pared by 8 bases and J by 3 bases, with 17 bases between. The CDR3 loop spans 14 amino acids. DNA of the CDR3: TGTGCCAGCTCTCGGAGAGAACCTATCTACGAGCAGTACTTC. This gives the protein CASSRREPIYEQYF.

This sequence joins TRBV28 and TRBJ2-5; D may be TRBD1 or TRBD2 (7 bases each). The germline CDR1 and CDR2 sequences are MDHEN and SYDVKM. The CDR3 covers 17 residues. V lost 5 bases and J 2 bases, leaving 21 bases between the germline ends. The CDR3 spells CASSPAGRGHEQETQYF. CDR3 in DNA: TGTGCCAGCAGTCCTGCTGGGAGGGGGCATGAACAAGAGACCCAGTACTTC.

V and J are TRBV4-2 and TRBJ2-5, with D possibly being TRBD1 (6 bases). Per germline, CDR1 LGHNA and CDR2 YNFKEQ. The V gene lost 5 bases and the J gene lost 7 bases, with 17 bases spanning the gap. The CDR3 totals 14 residues. DNA of the CDR3: TGTGCCAGCAGCTTGGATCCAGGGGAAGGGACCCAGTACTTC. Translating it yields CASSLDPGEGTQYF.

Concerning this clone: This sample includes further DNA sequences coding for the same CDR3. The J gene is TRBJ2-5, the V gene TRBV28; TRBD2 might be the D (6 bases). This CDR3 spans 14 amino acids. V lost 5 bases, J lost 5 bases, and 15 bases lay in between. CDR1 and CDR2 from the germline V gene are MDHEN and SYDVKM. CDR3 loop: CASSPPRGWETQYF. The CDR3 DNA reads as TGTGCCAGCAGTCCGCCCCGGGGGTGGGAGACCCAGTACTTC.

The CDR3 DNA is TGTGCCAGCGGGAGGGACCGAAGCTACGAGCAGTACTTC. Its translation: CASGRDRSYEQYF. The chain combines TRBV6-5 with TRBJ2-7; 7 bases are shared with TRBD2. The junction had 7 bases not matched to a gene; V was cut back by 8 bases and J by 3 bases. Germline CDR1 reads MNHEY; CDR2 reads SVGAGI. This CDR3 is built from 13 residues.

CDR3 in DNA: TGTGCCAGCAACCCTTACCCCTTCACAGATACGCAGTATTTT. Its translation is CASNPYPFTDTQYF. The rearrangement links TRBV27 to TRBJ2-3; D remains ambiguous. The V gene lost 7 bases and the J gene lost 2 bases, with 13 bases spanning the gap. The CDR3 length is 14 residues. CDR1 and CDR2 (germline): MNHEY, SMNVEV (reference sequence).